This T cell receptor beta chain was profiled in a study of T-cell reconstitution after alpha-beta-depleted transplantation in children. After removal of 2 bases from V and 1 base from J, the junction contained 6 bases not matched to a gene. Looked up from germline, CDR1 is LGHDT and CDR2 is YNNKEL (reference sequence). The CDR3 is made up of 16 amino acids. The TCRbeta library incorporated unique molecular identifiers. TCRdb independently ran MiXCR on the PCR reads; one entry per CDR3 protein. The repertoire has hundreds of thousands of distinct CDR3 sequences, around 16% of them found once; the top ten carry about 3.1%.

V and J are TRBV3-1 and TRBJ1-1, with TRBD1 matching 8 bases. Here the sequenced sample was PBMCs from the stem cell graft donor, taken from the stem cell graft. The sequence derives from a human donor who donated a stem cell graft to a child with acute lymphoblastic leukemia. The CDR3 nucleotides read TGTGCCAGCAGCCAATTCCGGGGACAGGAGAACACTGAAGCTTTCTTT. Protein product: CASSQFRGQENTEAFF.